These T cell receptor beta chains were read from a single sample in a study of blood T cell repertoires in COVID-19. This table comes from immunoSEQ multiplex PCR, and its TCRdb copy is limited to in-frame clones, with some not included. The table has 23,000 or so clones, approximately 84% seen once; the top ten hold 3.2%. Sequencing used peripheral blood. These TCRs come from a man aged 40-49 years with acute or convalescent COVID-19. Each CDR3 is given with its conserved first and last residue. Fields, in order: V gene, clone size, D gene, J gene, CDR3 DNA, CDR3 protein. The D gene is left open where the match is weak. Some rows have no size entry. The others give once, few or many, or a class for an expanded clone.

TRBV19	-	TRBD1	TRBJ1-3	TGTGCCAGTAGTCCCCGGACAGGACAATCTGGAAACACCATATATTTT	CASSPRTGQSGNTIYF
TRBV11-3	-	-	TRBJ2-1	TGTGCCAGCAGCACCGACAGATTCAATGAGCAGTTCTTC	CASSTDRFNEQFF
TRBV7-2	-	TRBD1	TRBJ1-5	TGTGCCAGCAGCTCGACAGGGGGGCTGGGGTCCCAGCATTTT	CASSSTGGLGSQHF
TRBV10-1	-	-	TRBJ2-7	TGCGCCAGCAGTGAGGATAAGGTGAATCGGGACGAGCAGTACTTC	CASSEDKVNRDEQYF
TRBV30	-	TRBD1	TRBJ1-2	TGTGCCTGGAGTGTCCTCGGGACAGGGGGGGCCTATGGCTACACCTTC	CAWSVLGTGGAYGYTF
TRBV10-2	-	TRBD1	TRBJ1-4	TGCGCCAGCAGTCCTTCAGGGGGAGAGGGTGAAAAACTGTTTTTT	CASSPSGGEGEKLFF
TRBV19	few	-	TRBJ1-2	TGTGCCAGTAGTTCCTTATCTCACAGAGCTAACTATGGCTACACCTTC	CASSSLSHRANYGYTF
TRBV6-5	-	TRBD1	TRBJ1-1	TGTGCCAGCAGGCGAGACAGGGGTGGGACTGAAGCTTTCTTT	CASRRDRGGTEAFF
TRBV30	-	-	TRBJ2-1	TGTGCCTGGAATCAGGATTTCAATGAGCAGTTCTTC	CAWNQDFNEQFF
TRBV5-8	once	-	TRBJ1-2	TGTGCCAGCAGCCGGATTGGACAGCCCCTCTATGGCTACACCTTC	CASSRIGQPLYGYTF
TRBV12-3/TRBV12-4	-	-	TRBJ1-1	TGTGCCAGCAGTTTAGTCAGAACTGAAGCTTTCTTT	CASSLVRTEAFF
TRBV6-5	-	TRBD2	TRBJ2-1	TGTGCCAGCAGCCAACTAGCGGGAGGGTACAATGAGCAGTTCTTC	CASSQLAGGYNEQFF
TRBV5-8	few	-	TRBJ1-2	TGTGCCAGCAGCTTGGGGCCAGGGGCGGATGGCTACACCTTC	CASSLGPGADGYTF
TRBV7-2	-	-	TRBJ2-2	TGTGCCAGCAGCCGTCGTACTCGGGTGAACACCGGGGAGCTGTTTTTT	CASSRRTRVNTGELFF
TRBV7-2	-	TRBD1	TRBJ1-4	TGTGCCAGCAGCTCCGGACAGGGAGCAACTAATGAAAAACTGTTTTTT	CASSSGQGATNEKLFF
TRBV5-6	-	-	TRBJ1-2	TGTGCCAGCAGCCTAGACAGGAGTGGGGGCTACACCTTC	CASSLDRSGGYTF
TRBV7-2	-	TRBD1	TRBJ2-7	TGTGCCAGCAGCTTAAGTGGACAGGGGGCCTACGAGCAGTACTTC	CASSLSGQGAYEQYF
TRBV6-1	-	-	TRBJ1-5	TGTGCCAGCAGTGATGGGGAGTCGCCCCAGCATTTT	CASSDGESPQHF
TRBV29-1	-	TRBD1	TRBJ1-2	TGCAGCGCCCGGACAGGGCTCTTTGGCTACACCTTC	CSARTGLFGYTF
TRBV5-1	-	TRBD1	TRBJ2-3	TGCGCCAGCAGCGCCACACAGGGGGCAACGCAGTATTTT	CASSATQGATQYF
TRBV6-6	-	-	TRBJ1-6	TGTGCCAGCAGTTACAATCCCAGTGTTAATTCACCCCTCCACTTT	CASSYNPSVNSPLHF
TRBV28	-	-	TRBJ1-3	TGTGCCAGCAGTTTAGAGGCAGCTGGAAACACCATATATTTT	CASSLEAAGNTIYF
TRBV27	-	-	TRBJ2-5	TGTGCCAGCAGTTTAAGCCGGAGGGGAGAGACCCAGTACTTC	CASSLSRRGETQYF
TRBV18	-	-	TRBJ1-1	TGTGCCAGCTTCCCCAGTATGAACACTGAAGCTTTCTTT	CASFPSMNTEAFF
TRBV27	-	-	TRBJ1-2	TGTGCCAGCAGCTCAGGGGACCTCTATGGCTACACCTTC	CASSSGDLYGYTF
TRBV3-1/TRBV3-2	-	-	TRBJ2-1	TGTGCCAGCAGCCAAGATTCCGTCTACAATGAGCAGTTCTTC	CASSQDSVYNEQFF
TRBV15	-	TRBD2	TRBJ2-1	TGTGCCACCAGCAGAGAAACTAGCGGGTCTTACAATGAGCAGTTCTTC	CATSRETSGSYNEQFF
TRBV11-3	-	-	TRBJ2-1	TGTGCCAGCAGCTTAGATAGCGGCCAGCGGGCCTACAATGAGCAGTTCTTC	CASSLDSGQRAYNEQFF
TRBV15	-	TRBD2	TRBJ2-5	TGTGCCACCAGCAGAGGACTAGCGGGAGAGACCCAGTACTTC	CATSRGLAGETQYF
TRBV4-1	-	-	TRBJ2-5	TGCGCCAGCAGCGGGGGGTACCAAGAGACCCAGTACTTC	CASSGGYQETQYF
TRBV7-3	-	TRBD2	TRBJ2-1	TGTGCCAGCAGCATGACTAGCGGGGGTGATGAGCAGTTCTTC	CASSMTSGGDEQFF
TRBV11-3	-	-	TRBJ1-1	TGTGCCAGCAGCCCTCACGCGGGAGCCGAAGCTTTCTTT	CASSPHAGAEAFF
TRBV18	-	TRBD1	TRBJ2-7	TGTGCCAGCTCACCTACCGGGACAGGGGGCGAGCAGTACTTC	CASSPTGTGGEQYF
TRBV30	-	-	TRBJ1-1	TGTGCCTGGAGTCAGGGAAACACTGAAGCTTTCTTT	CAWSQGNTEAFF
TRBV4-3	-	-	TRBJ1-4	TGCGCCAGCAGCCAGGGGAGGAGGGCGGATGAAAAACTGTTTTTT	CASSQGRRADEKLFF
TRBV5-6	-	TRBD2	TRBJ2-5	TGTGCCAGCAGCTTGGGAGGGGGACTAGCCCATGGGACCCAGTACTTC	CASSLGGGLAHGTQYF
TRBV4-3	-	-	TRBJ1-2	TGCGCCAGCAGCCAAGATCACGGTCTCCGGGTTGGCTACACCTTC	CASSQDHGLRVGYTF
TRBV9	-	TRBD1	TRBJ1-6	TGTGCCAGCAGCGAACAGGGGGTGAATTCACCCCTCCACTTT	CASSEQGVNSPLHF
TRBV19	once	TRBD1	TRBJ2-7	TGTGCCAGCAGAGACAGGGGAGTGGACGAGCAGTACTTC	CASRDRGVDEQYF
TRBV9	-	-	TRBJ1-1	TGTGCCAGCAGCGTAGCAGGGGTCGGCACTGAAGCTTTCTTT	CASSVAGVGTEAFF
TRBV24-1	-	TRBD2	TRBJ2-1	TGTGCCACCAGTGACTGGACTAGCGGGAGGTTAAATGAGCAGTTCTTC	CATSDWTSGRLNEQFF
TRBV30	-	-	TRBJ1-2	TGTGCCTTAACTTCGACTGCAAACTATGGCTACACCTTC	CALTSTANYGYTF
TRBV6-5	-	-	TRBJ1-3	TGTGCCAGCAGTTATAGGGGTAGTGGAAACACCATATATTTT	CASSYRGSGNTIYF
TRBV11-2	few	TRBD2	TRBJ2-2	TGTGCCAGCAGCCCCCCGGGACTATGGACCGGGGAGCTGTTTTTT	CASSPPGLWTGELFF
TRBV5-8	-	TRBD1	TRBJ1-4	TGTGCCAGCAGCTCGGAAAGACAGCCGGGACAGGAATTT	CASSSERQPGQEF